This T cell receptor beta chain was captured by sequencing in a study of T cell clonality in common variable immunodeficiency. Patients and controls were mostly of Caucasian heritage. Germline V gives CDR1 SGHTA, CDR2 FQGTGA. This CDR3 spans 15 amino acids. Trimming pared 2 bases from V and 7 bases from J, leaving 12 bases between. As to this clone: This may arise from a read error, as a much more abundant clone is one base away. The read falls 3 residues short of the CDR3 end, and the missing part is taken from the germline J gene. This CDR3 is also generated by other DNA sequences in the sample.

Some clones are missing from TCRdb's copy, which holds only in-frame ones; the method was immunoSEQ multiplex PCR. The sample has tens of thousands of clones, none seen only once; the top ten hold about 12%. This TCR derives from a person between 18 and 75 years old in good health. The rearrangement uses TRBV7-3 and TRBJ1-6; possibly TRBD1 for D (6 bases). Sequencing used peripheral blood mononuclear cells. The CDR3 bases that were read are TGTGCCAGCAGCTTACTCGGGGGGGGCAATTCACCC. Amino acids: CASSLLGGGNSP. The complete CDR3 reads CASSLLGGGNSPLHF.